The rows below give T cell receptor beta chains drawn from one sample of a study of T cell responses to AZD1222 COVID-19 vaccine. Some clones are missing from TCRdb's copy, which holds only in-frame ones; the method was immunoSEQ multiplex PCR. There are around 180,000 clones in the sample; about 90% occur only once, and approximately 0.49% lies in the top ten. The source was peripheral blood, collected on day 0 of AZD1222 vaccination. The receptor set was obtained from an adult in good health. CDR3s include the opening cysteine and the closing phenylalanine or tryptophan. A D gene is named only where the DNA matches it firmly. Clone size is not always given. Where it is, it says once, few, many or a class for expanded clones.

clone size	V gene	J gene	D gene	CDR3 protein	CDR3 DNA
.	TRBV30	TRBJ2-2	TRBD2	CAWRPGTSTGELFF	TGTGCCTGGAGGCCAGGGACTAGCACCGGGGAGCTGTTTTTT
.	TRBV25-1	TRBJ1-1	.	CASSESVRENTEAFF	TGTGCCAGCAGTGAATCCGTCCGTGAAAACACTGAAGCTTTCTTT
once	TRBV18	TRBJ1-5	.	CASSQADSNQPQHF	TGTGCCAGCTCACAGGCAGATAGCAATCAGCCCCAGCATTTT
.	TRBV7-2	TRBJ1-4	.	CASSYRASNEKLFF	TGTGCCAGCAGTTATAGGGCCTCTAATGAAAAACTGTTTTTT
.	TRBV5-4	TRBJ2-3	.	CASSLNRATDTQYF	TGTGCCAGCAGCTTGAACAGGGCCACAGATACGCAGTATTTT
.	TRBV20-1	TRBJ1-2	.	CSAIGGDGYTF	TGCAGTGCTATCGGGGGGGATGGCTACACCTTC
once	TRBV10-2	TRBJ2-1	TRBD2	CASSESGAGGLF	TGCGCCAGCAGTGAGTCGGGAGCGGGGGGGCTCTTC
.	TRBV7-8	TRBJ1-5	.	CASSEGEGRGQPQHF	TGTGCCAGCTCAGAAGGGGAGGGACGGGGACAGCCCCAGCATTTT
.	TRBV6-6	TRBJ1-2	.	CASSLGYNNYGYTF	TGTGCCAGTTCCCTGGGATACAATAACTATGGCTACACCTTC
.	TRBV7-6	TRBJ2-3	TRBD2	CASSSRTSGTVFTDTQYF	TGTGCCAGCAGCTCCCGGACTAGCGGGACTGTTTTTACAGATACGCAGTATTTT
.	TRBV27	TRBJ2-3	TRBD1	CASSLLGQGGRDTQYF	TGTGCCAGCAGTTTACTCGGACAGGGCGGTAGAGATACGCAGTATTTT
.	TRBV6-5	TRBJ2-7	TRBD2	CASSRGREGYEQYF	TGTGCCAGCTCCAGAGGGCGGGAGGGATACGAGCAGTACTTC
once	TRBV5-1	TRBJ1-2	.	CASKVGAVGYTF	TGCGCCAGCAAGGTGGGGGCGGTTGGCTACACCTTC
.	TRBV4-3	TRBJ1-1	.	CASSQYSRGTNTEAFF	TGCGCCAGCAGCCAGTATAGTCGGGGGACGAACACTGAAGCTTTCTTT
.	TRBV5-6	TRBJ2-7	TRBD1	CASSLWGRGHYEQYF	TGTGCCAGCAGCTTGTGGGGCAGGGGGCATTACGAGCAGTACTTC
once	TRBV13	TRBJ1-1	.	CASSVQRSLLEAFF	TGTGCCAGCAGCGTCCAGCGGTCTTTGTTGGAAGCTTTCTTT
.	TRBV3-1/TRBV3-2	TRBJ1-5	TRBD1	CASSLDRVNQPQHF	TGTGCCAGCAGCCTGGACAGGGTCAATCAGCCCCAGCATTTT
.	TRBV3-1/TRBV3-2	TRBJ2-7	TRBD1	CASSQTGASYEQYF	TGTGCCAGCAGCCAGACAGGGGCGTCCTACGAGCAGTACTTC
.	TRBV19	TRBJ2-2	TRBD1	CASSIVGTGGTGELFF	TGTGCCAGTAGTATAGTGGGGACAGGGGGCACCGGGGAGCTGTTTTTT
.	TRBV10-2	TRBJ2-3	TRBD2	CASRRGLASPPDTQYF	TGCGCCAGCAGGCGGGGACTAGCGTCCCCCCCAGATACGCAGTATTTT
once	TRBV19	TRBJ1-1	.	CASSHREIPEAFF	TGTGCCAGTAGCCACAGGGAAATTCCTGAAGCTTTCTTT
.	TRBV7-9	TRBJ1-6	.	CASSLGGGTGSPLHF	TGTGCCAGCAGCTTAGGTGGAGGGACGGGTTCACCCCTCCACTTT
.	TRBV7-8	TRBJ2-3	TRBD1	CASSFTGVRTDTQYF	TGTGCCAGCAGCTTTACAGGGGTTCGGACAGATACGCAGTATTTT
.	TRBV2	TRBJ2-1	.	CASRGTSYNEQFF	TGTGCCAGCAGGGGGACTTCCTACAATGAGCAGTTCTTC
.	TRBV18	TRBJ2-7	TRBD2	CASSPKKNSGSLTYEQYF	TGTGCCAGCTCACCGAAGAAGAATAGCGGGTCGCTCACTTACGAGCAGTACTTC
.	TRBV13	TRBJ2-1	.	CASSVAVSSYNEQFF	TGTGCCAGCAGCGTAGCGGTTAGCTCCTACAATGAGCAGTTCTTC
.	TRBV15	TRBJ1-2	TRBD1	CATSENRGLYYGYTF	TGTGCCACCAGCGAAAACAGGGGCCTTTACTATGGCTACACCTTC
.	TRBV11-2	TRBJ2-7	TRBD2	CASSSSKTAGLALHEQYF	TGTGCCAGCAGCTCATCCAAAACAGCGGGACTAGCGTTACACGAGCAGTACTTC
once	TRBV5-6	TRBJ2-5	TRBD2	CASSHISGALGETQYF	TGTGCCAGCAGCCACATTAGCGGGGCCCTTGGAGAGACCCAGTACTTC
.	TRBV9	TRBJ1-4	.	CASSVALIDEKLFF	TGTGCCAGCAGCGTAGCCCTGATAGATGAAAAACTGTTTTTT
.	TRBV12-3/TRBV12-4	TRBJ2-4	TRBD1	CASCLTGTSIQYF	TGTGCCAGCTGCCTGACAGGGACAAGCATTCAGTACTTC
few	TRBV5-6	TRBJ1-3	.	CASSPRGGPGNTIYF	TGTGCCAGCAGCCCTCGGGGGGGACCTGGAAACACCATATATTTT
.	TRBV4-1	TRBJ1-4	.	CASSQAAGTNEKLFF	TGCGCCAGCAGCCAAGCGGCAGGGACTAATGAAAAACTGTTTTTT
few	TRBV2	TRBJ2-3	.	CASTERLSTDTQYF	TGTGCCAGCACCGAACGGCTGAGCACAGATACGCAGTATTTT
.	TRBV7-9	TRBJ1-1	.	CASSLFRVKDTEAFF	TGTGCCAGCAGTCTTTTCAGGGTTAAGGACACTGAAGCTTTCTTT
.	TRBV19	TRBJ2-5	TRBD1	CASSIEITGASKETQYF	TGTGCCAGTAGTATAGAGATCACAGGGGCCAGTAAAGAGACCCAGTACTTC
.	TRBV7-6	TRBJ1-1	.	CASSPLQNTEAFF	TGTGCCAGCAGCCCACTACAGAACACTGAAGCTTTCTTT